This note documents a single TCR beta chain sequence. Across roughly 25 US areas, participants ranged in age from about 18 to 90 years. Clinical history reported by participants formed the basis on which cohorts were assigned. Recovered status in Cohort 3 required two negative PCRs, clearance, or symptom resolution. This sample was taken from a study of blood T cell repertoires in COVID-19. Study background: From T cells, B-cell-depleted T cells, or PBMCs came the material, which was cDNA or gDNA.

Profiling relied on immunoSEQ multiplex PCR, and the TCRdb table lists in-frame clones only, not all of them. This sample carries 150,000 to 200,000 clones, approximately 80% of them seen once, and the ten largest clones take 9.5% to 11%. The TCR comes from a man aged 50-59 years who had recovered from COVID-19. The source material was PBMCs or T cells enriched from blood (not recorded which).

CDR3 loop: CASSSALTSGRWADTQYF. In DNA form, the CDR3 reads TGCGCCAGCAGCTCGGCCTTGACTAGCGGGAGATGGGCAGATACGCAGTATTTT. The rearrangement joins TRBV5-1 to TRBJ2-3; the match to TRBD2 covers 12 bases. The V gene end was trimmed by 3 bases and the J gene end by 4 bases; junction bases not matched to a gene: 12. This CDR3 comprises 18 residues. CDR1 SGHRS and CDR2 YFSETQ come from the germline V gene.